The present T cell receptor beta chain was sequenced within a study of CD8+ T cells in alopecia areata. In regard to this clone: Its cognate antigen is unknown.

Extraction and reverse transcription of RNA yielded cDNA as the sequencing template. The table came from immunoSEQ multiplex PCR; TCRdb's copy has only in-frame clones and leaves some out. The sample includes 200,000 to 250,000 clones, more than 45% of them seen just once. General study findings and limits: Mice gave a clearer picture of TCR sharing than patients did, possibly for HLA-related reasons.

This material consisted of CD4+ T cells sorted from blood, taken at week 0. The sequence was collected from a human donor with alopecia areata.

The CDR3 spells CAWSVSQGYGYTF. The CDR3 DNA is TGTGCCTGGAGTGTATCGCAGGGGTATGGCTACACCTTC. V gene TRBV30 combines with J gene TRBJ1-2; perhaps TRBD1 as D (6 bases). Germline-derived CDR1 and CDR2 are GTSNPN and SVGIG (reference sequence). The V end was cut by 0 bases, the J end by 5 bases, with 10 bases between. The CDR3 contains 13 residues.